These T cell receptor beta chains were read from a single sample in a study of blood T cell repertoires in COVID-19. Sequenced by immunoSEQ multiplex PCR; TCRdb stores in-frame clones only, minus some. The repertoire holds under 250,000 clones, 70% to 90% seen once, with just over 2.5% in the top ten. Input material: peripheral blood. All receptors come from a woman aged 70-85 years with active or convalescent COVID-19. CDR3s include the opening cysteine and the closing phenylalanine or tryptophan. A D gene is named only where the DNA matches it firmly. Size is omitted from some rows. Given values are once, few, many or a class for expanded clones.

CDR3: CASSSRTGNTGELFF
DNA: TGTGCCAGCAGCTCGCGGACAGGAAACACCGGGGAGCTGTTTTTT
V: TRBV7-6
J: TRBJ2-2
size: few
D: TRBD1

CDR3: CASSATRKARQPQHF
DNA: TGCGCCAGCAGCGCTACCCGGAAGGCGCGGCAGCCCCAGCATTTT
V: TRBV5-1
J: TRBJ1-5
size: few
D: .

CDR3: CAISVRLAGGRSTDTQYF
DNA: TGTGCCATCAGTGTTCGACTAGCGGGAGGTCGGAGCACAGATACGCAGTATTTT
V: TRBV10-3
J: TRBJ2-3
size: .
D: TRBD2

CDR3: CAISGAPDSNQPQHF
DNA: TGTGCCATCAGTGGGGCCCCCGATAGCAATCAGCCCCAGCATTTT
V: TRBV10-3
J: TRBJ1-5
size: few
D: .

CDR3: CASSFVDSGSYEQYF
DNA: TGTGCCAGCAGTTTTGTCGATAGTGGCTCCTACGAGCAGTACTTC
V: TRBV28
J: TRBJ2-7
size: once
D: .

CDR3: CASSPGQALITQYF
DNA: TGTGCCAGCTCCCCTGGACAGGCCTTAATTACGCAGTATTTT
V: TRBV18
J: TRBJ2-3
size: .
D: TRBD1

CDR3: CASSYGRVDYGYTF
DNA: TGTGCCAGCAGTTACGGCAGGGTTGACTATGGCTACACCTTC
V: TRBV6-5
J: TRBJ1-2
size: .
D: .

CDR3: CASSYASGVGYGYTF
DNA: TGTGCCAGCAGTTACGCTTCAGGGGTGGGCTATGGCTACACCTTC
V: TRBV6-6
J: TRBJ1-2
size: .
D: .

CDR3: CASSYPDRENGYTF
DNA: TGTGCCAGCAGTTACCCCGACAGGGAGAATGGCTACACCTTC
V: TRBV6-2/TRBV6-3
J: TRBJ1-2
size: .
D: TRBD1

CDR3: CASRPIRRGLWATNEKLFF
DNA: TGTGCCAGCCGACCTATCCGCAGGGGTCTATGGGCAACTAATGAAAAACTGTTTTTT
V: TRBV27
J: TRBJ1-4
size: .
D: .

CDR3: CASSTPGIAYEQYF
DNA: TGTGCCAGCAGCACACCCGGGATCGCTTACGAGCAGTACTTC
V: TRBV5-4
J: TRBJ2-7
size: few
D: .

CDR3: CSASHRSPYEQYF
DNA: TGCAGTGCTAGTCACAGGTCCCCCTACGAGCAGTACTTC
V: TRBV20-1
J: TRBJ2-7
size: .
D: .

CDR3: CASSFTGEYGYTF
DNA: TGTGCCAGCAGTTTCACGGGGGAGTATGGCTACACCTTC
V: TRBV12-3/TRBV12-4
J: TRBJ1-2
size: .
D: .

CDR3: CASRSGGTDTQYF
DNA: TGTGCCAGTAGAAGCGGGGGGACAGATACGCAGTATTTT
V: TRBV19
J: TRBJ2-3
size: .
D: TRBD2

CDR3: CASSLLGTGYF
DNA: TGTGCCAGCAGTCTTCTCGGGACTGGGTATTTT
V: TRBV12-3/TRBV12-4
J: TRBJ2-3
size: .
D: .

CDR3: CASSQDRRGTGAFYEQYF
DNA: TGCGCCAGCAGCCAAGATAGGAGGGGGACAGGGGCATTCTACGAGCAGTACTTC
V: TRBV4-3
J: TRBJ2-7
size: .
D: TRBD1